This TCR beta chain was obtained from a study of cytomegalovirus exposure and HLA in healthy donors. The CDR3 is made up of 15 amino acids. Looked up from germline, CDR1 is MNHNS and CDR2 is SASEGT. V shed 6 bases and J 3 bases; nucleotides not matched to a gene: 4. Study-wide findings and caveats: CMV serostatus was the only immune exposure information that was available. The authors listed some 160 TCR beta chains as cytomegalovirus-associated. The authors excluded some V segments, including TRBV6-2 and TRBV6-3, as indistinguishable. Association of approximately 16,000 TCR beta sequences with HLA alleles was found at 0.05 false discovery rate in a later analysis.

Both 60 Vbeta primers and 13 Jbeta primers went into the PCR. Some clones are missing from TCRdb's copy, which holds only in-frame ones; the method was immunoSEQ multiplex PCR. The sample has over 20,000 clones; approximately 75% are singletons. About this clone itself: Its matching antigen is unknown.

The sequenced sample consisted of PBMCs. V and J are TRBV6-1 and TRBJ2-2; the match to TRBD1 covers 10 bases. The origin of this receptor is a male donor in good health and CMV-seronegative. CDR3 in amino acids: CASRGGQGDTGELFF. In DNA, the CDR3 is TGTGCCAGCAGAGGCGGACAGGGGGACACCGGGGAGCTGTTTTTT.